Listed below are T cell receptor beta chains from one sample, sequenced in a study of radiation and T cells in renal cell carcinoma. Using immunoSEQ multiplex PCR, the repertoire was profiled, and TCRdb retains in-frame clones only, with some absent. Among around 74,000 clones listed, roughly 83% were seen once. Here the sequenced sample was blood, taken from a patient whose treatment included radiotherapy and nephrectomy. These receptors were obtained from an older woman with renal cell carcinoma. Each CDR3 is given with its conserved first and last residue. A D gene is named only where the DNA matches it firmly. The size of a clone is reported for some rows only, either as once, few or many, or as a class for expanded clones.

>.|TRBV5-1|17|.|TRBJ1-4
CASSLDRGSPSGEKLFF
TGCGCCAGCAGCTTGGATAGGGGGTCCCCTTCAGGTGAAAAACTGTTTTTT
>.|TRBV5-1|14|.|TRBJ2-1
CASSPSSTYNEQFF
TGCGCCAGCAGCCCGAGTTCTACCTACAATGAGCAGTTCTTC
>.|TRBV7-9|13|few|TRBJ1-2
CASSLDTDYGYTF
TGTGCCAGCAGCTTAGACACCGACTATGGCTACACCTTC
>.|TRBV9|12|.|TRBJ1-1
CASSAEGTEAFF
TGTGCCAGCAGCGCTGAGGGGACTGAAGCTTTCTTT
>.|TRBV7-3|12|.|TRBJ2-7
CASSKNRTTQYF
TGTGCCAGCAGCAAAAACAGGACGACGCAGTACTTC
>.|TRBV5-5|13|.|TRBJ1-1
CASSLGVGPGAFF
TGTGCCAGCAGCTTGGGGGTCGGGCCGGGGGCTTTCTTT
>.|TRBV6-6|14|.|TRBJ2-3
CASSYGISTDTQYF
TGTGCCAGCAGTTACGGCATCAGCACAGATACGCAGTATTTT
>.|TRBV4-1|14|few|TRBJ1-2
CASVEDTTNYGYTF
TGCGCCAGCGTCGAGGACACCACTAACTATGGCTACACCTTC
>.|TRBV6-5|16|.|TRBJ1-1
CASSYSRRRLNTEAFF
TGTGCCAGCAGTTACTCCAGGAGGCGCCTAAACACTGAAGCTTTCTTT
>.|TRBV5-1|14|.|TRBJ2-7
CASSPVGGLYEQYF
TGCGCCAGCAGCCCGGTGGGGGGGCTTTACGAGCAGTACTTC
>.|TRBV4-1|14|.|TRBJ2-7
CASSDLMGASEQYF
TGCGCCAGCAGCGATCTCATGGGGGCGTCCGAGCAGTACTTC
>.|TRBV27|13|.|TRBJ1-1
CASSFNMNTEAFF
TGTGCCAGCAGTTTTAACATGAACACTGAAGCTTTCTTT
>.|TRBV7-6|13|.|TRBJ1-1
CASSYGGDTEAFF
TGTGCCAGCAGCTACGGGGGGGACACTGAAGCTTTCTTT
>.|TRBV5-1|12|few|TRBJ1-1
CASSFGKTEAFF
TGCGCCAGCAGCTTTGGGAAAACTGAAGCTTTCTTT
>.|TRBV6-6|16|.|TRBJ1-1
CASSLISGHWNTEAFF
TGTGCCAGCAGTTTGATATCGGGGCATTGGAACACTGAAGCTTTCTTT
>.|TRBV19|14|.|TRBJ2-7
CASSIAYRAHEQYF
TGTGCCAGTAGTATAGCGTACAGGGCTCACGAGCAGTACTTC
>.|TRBV30|13|.|TRBJ2-2
CAYLPRDGGELFF
TGTGCCTACCTACCTCGGGACGGCGGGGAGCTGTTTTTT
>.|TRBV6-5|13|.|TRBJ1-5
CASSSVVYQPQHF
TGTGCCAGCAGTTCGGTTGTTTATCAGCCCCAGCATTTT
>.|TRBV5-8|17|.|TRBJ2-7
CASSLVGRPTGFHEQYF
TGTGCCAGCAGCCTGGTCGGGAGACCGACCGGGTTCCACGAGCAGTACTTC
>.|TRBV4-1|16|once|TRBJ2-7
CASSQESGSLALEQYF
TGCGCCAGCAGCCAAGAATCGGGGAGCCTAGCCCTCGAGCAGTACTTC
>TRBD1|TRBV9|14|few|TRBJ1-2
CASSAGGEGYGYTF
TGTGCCAGCAGCGCAGGGGGCGAGGGCTATGGCTACACCTTC
>TRBD2|TRBV6-5|14|.|TRBJ2-5
CASSSGLVGVTQYF
TGTGCCAGCAGTTCTGGACTAGTCGGCGTGACCCAGTACTTC
>.|TRBV4-2|16|.|TRBJ2-5
CASSQEQGVKGETQYF
TGTGCCAGCAGCCAAGAACAGGGAGTGAAAGGAGAGACCCAGTACTTC
>.|TRBV6-5|13|.|TRBJ2-3
CASSERERDTQYF
TGTGCCAGCAGTGAAAGGGAACGGGATACGCAGTATTTT
>.|TRBV6-6|13|.|TRBJ2-7
CASSYSRDYEQYF
TGTGCCAGCAGTTACTCGAGAGACTACGAGCAGTACTTC
>.|TRBV27|14|.|TRBJ2-7
CATMSFGEQDEQYF
TGTGCCACTATGTCCTTTGGGGAACAGGACGAGCAGTACTTC
>.|TRBV19|15|.|TRBJ1-5
CASSRGGTDYQPQHF
TGTGCCAGTAGTAGAGGCGGGACGGACTATCAGCCCCAGCATTTT
>.|TRBV5-1|13|.|TRBJ2-1
CASSVGWGNEQFF
TGCGCCAGCAGTGTAGGGTGGGGCAATGAGCAGTTCTTC
>.|TRBV25-1|14|.|TRBJ1-1
CASRTHTTREEAFF
TGTGCCAGCAGAACCCATACGACCCGGGAGGAAGCTTTCTTT
>.|TRBV10-3|15|.|TRBJ2-3
CAISDGSGGTDTQYF
TGTGCCATCAGTGATGGATCAGGCGGCACAGATACGCAGTATTTT
>.|TRBV6-5|14|few|TRBJ1-2
CASRTSGEGYGYTF
TGTGCCAGCAGGACCTCCGGTGAGGGGTATGGCTACACCTTC
>TRBD2|TRBV5-1|14|.|TRBJ2-3
CASSPGLATDTQYF
TGCGCCAGCAGCCCCGGACTAGCCACAGATACGCAGTATTTT
>.|TRBV30|14|.|TRBJ2-5
CAWSPVTIQETQYF
TGTGCCTGGAGCCCCGTGACGATCCAAGAGACCCAGTACTTC
>.|TRBV29-1|13|.|TRBJ2-3
CSVEDRGEDTQYF
TGCAGCGTTGAAGATAGGGGGGAAGATACGCAGTATTTT
>TRBD1|TRBV5-1|16|.|TRBJ2-3
CASSLAVDRAGDTQYF
TGCGCCAGCAGCTTGGCAGTCGACAGGGCTGGAGATACGCAGTATTTT
>.|TRBV5-1|15|.|TRBJ1-2
CASSPEGGDNYGYTF
TGCGCCAGCAGCCCGGAGGGGGGGGATAACTATGGCTACACCTTC
>TRBD2|TRBV28|21|.|TRBJ2-1
CASSLPLLSGGASGSYNEQFF
TGTGCCAGCAGTTTACCCCTGTTAAGCGGGGGGGCGTCCGGCTCCTACAATGAGCAGTTCTTC
>TRBD2|TRBV5-1|15|.|TRBJ2-3
CASRPSGSLADTQYF
TGCGCCAGCAGACCTAGCGGGAGTCTAGCAGATACGCAGTATTTT
>TRBD1|TRBV5-1|14|.|TRBJ1-6
CASSPGQFNSPLHF
TGCGCCAGCAGCCCGGGACAGTTTAATTCACCCCTCCACTTT
>.|TRBV7-2|14|.|TRBJ1-2
CASSITGRDYGYTF
TGTGCCAGCAGCATTACCGGACGGGACTATGGCTACACCTTC
>.|TRBV6-5|12|.|TRBJ2-7
CARGVNSYEQYF
TGTGCCCGTGGTGTGAACTCCTACGAGCAGTACTTC
>.|TRBV13|16|once|TRBJ2-2
CASSSERTKNTGELFF
TGTGCCAGCAGCAGCGAACGGACTAAGAACACCGGGGAGCTGTTTTTT
>.|TRBV9|14|.|TRBJ1-2
CASSVDMVNYGYTF
TGTGCCAGCAGCGTAGACATGGTTAACTATGGCTACACCTTC
>.|TRBV19|13|.|TRBJ2-7
CASSKEGSYEQYF
TGTGCCAGTAGCAAGGAAGGCAGCTACGAGCAGTACTTC
>TRBD1|TRBV19|14|.|TRBJ1-5
CASIAGQGNQPQHF
TGTGCCAGTATAGCAGGACAGGGAAATCAGCCCCAGCATTTT
>TRBD1|TRBV7-2|16|.|TRBJ2-4
CASSQGGIGQGNIQYF
TGTGCCAGCAGCCAGGGGGGGATTGGACAGGGGAACATTCAGTACTTC
>TRBD2|TRBV9|15|.|TRBJ2-3
CASSRTSVSTDTQYF
TGTGCCAGCAGTCGGACTAGCGTTAGCACAGATACGCAGTATTTT
>TRBD1|TRBV18|15|.|TRBJ1-2
CASSPAQGATEGYTF
TGTGCCAGCTCACCGGCGCAGGGGGCAACAGAAGGCTACACCTTC
>.|TRBV12-5|15|many|TRBJ1-1
CASGSTGRGNTEAFF
TGTGCTAGTGGTTCGACAGGCAGGGGGAACACTGAAGCTTTCTTT
>.|TRBV5-1|13|.|TRBJ1-1
CASSLEGNTEAFF
TGCGCCAGCAGCTTGGAGGGGAACACTGAAGCTTTCTTT
>TRBD1|TRBV6-6|15|.|TRBJ2-1
CASSYYRGRYNEQFF
TGTGCCAGCAGTTACTACAGGGGTCGTTACAATGAGCAGTTCTTC
>.|TRBV4-3|15|once|TRBJ1-2
CASSQDAGMDYGYTF
TGCGCCAGCAGCCAAGATGCAGGGATGGACTATGGCTACACCTTC
>TRBD1|TRBV5-1|14|.|TRBJ2-1
CASTSGSQGDEQFF
TGCGCCAGTACCTCAGGCTCGCAGGGGGATGAGCAGTTCTTC
>.|TRBV4-3|14|.|TRBJ1-1
CASSQQWGYTEAFF
TGCGCCAGCAGCCAGCAATGGGGTTATACTGAAGCTTTCTTT
>.|TRBV27|15|.|TRBJ2-1
CASSPRSGTPNEQFF
TGTGCCAGCAGTCCGAGATCCGGGACCCCCAATGAGCAGTTCTTC
>.|TRBV18|17|.|TRBJ1-1
CASSPTRQTGLNTEAFF
TGTGCCAGCTCACCAACCAGACAAACAGGATTGAACACTGAAGCTTTCTTT
>TRBD1|TRBV5-1|14|.|TRBJ1-3
CASSRTGDLNTIYF
TGCGCCAGCAGCCGGACAGGTGATCTGAACACCATATATTTT
>.|TRBV5-5|15|once|TRBJ1-4
CASSLDWSGQEKLFF
TGTGCCAGCAGCTTGGATTGGTCCGGACAGGAAAAACTGTTTTTT